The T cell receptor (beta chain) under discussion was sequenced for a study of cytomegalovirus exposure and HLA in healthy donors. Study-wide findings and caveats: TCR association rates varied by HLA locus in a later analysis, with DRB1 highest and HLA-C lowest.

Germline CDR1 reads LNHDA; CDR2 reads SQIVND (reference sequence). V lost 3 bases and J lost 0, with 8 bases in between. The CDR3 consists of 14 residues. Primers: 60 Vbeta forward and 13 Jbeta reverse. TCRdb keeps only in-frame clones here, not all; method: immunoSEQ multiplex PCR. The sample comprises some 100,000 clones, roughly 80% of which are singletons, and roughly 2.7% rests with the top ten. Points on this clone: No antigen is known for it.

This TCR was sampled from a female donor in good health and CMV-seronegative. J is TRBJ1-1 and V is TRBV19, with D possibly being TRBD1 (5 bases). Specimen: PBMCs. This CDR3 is CASSMKGMNTEAFF. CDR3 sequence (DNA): TGTGCCAGTAGTATGAAGGGGATGAACACTGAAGCTTTCTTT.